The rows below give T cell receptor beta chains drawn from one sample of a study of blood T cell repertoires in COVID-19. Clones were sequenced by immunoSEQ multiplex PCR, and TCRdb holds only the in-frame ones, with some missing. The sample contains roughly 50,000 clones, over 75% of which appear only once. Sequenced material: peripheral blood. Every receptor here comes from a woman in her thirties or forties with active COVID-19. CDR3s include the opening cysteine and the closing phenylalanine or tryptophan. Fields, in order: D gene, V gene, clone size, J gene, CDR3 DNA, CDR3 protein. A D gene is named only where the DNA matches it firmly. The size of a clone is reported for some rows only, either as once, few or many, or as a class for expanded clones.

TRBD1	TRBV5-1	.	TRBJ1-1	TGCGCCAGCACCCAGAATCGACAGGGCGGTAACACTGAAGCTTTCTTT	CASTQNRQGGNTEAFF
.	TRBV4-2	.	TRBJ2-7	TGTGCCAGCAGCCAAGCCCTTTTGCAGGGCCTTGTAATGGACGAGCAGTACTTC	CASSQALLQGLVMDEQYF
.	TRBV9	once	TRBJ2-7	TGTGCCAGCAGCGTAGGGGGCGGGGCCATACAAGAGCAGTACTTC	CASSVGGGAIQEQYF
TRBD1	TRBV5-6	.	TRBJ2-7	TGTGCCAGCAGCTTGGCCGGGACAGGGGGCGCCGAGCAGTACTTC	CASSLAGTGGAEQYF
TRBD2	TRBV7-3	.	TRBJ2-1	TGTGCCAGCAGCTCGTTAGCGGGGGAGGAGATAGAGCAGTTCTTC	CASSSLAGEEIEQFF
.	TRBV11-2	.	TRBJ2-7	TGTGCCAGCAGCTTAAGAGGAGGCGCCTACGAGCAGTACTTC	CASSLRGGAYEQYF
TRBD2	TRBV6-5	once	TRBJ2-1	TGTGCCAGCACTGGACTAGCGGGGAAGAATGAGCAGTTCTTC	CASTGLAGKNEQFF
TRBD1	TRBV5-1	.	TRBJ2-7	TGCGCCAGCGGTCAACTTCCGGGACAGGGGGACGAGCAGTACTTC	CASGQLPGQGDEQYF
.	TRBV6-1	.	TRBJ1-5	TGTGCCAGCAGTGGATCGTTATCGGGGGGGACTCAGCCCCAGCATTTT	CASSGSLSGGTQPQHF
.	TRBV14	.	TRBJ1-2	TGTGCCAGCAGCAAAGACGGGGTTTCGTACTATGGCTACACCTTC	CASSKDGVSYYGYTF
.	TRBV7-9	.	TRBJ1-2	TGTGCCAGCAGCCTCAGGGGTAACTATGGCTACACCTTC	CASSLRGNYGYTF
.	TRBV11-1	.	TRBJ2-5	TGTGCCAGCAGCCGCGCGGAGACCCAGTACTTC	CASSRAETQYF
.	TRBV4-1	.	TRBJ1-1	TGCGCCAGCAGCCAAGAGGTCCAGGGGAAGACTGAAGCTTTCTTT	CASSQEVQGKTEAFF
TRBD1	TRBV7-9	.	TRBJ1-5	TGTGCCAGCAGCTTAGATACAAGGACAGGGGGTAATCAGCCCCAGCATTTT	CASSLDTRTGGNQPQHF
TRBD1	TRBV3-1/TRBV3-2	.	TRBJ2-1	TGTGCCAGCACGGGACAGGGTGGCAATGAGCAGTTCTTC	CASTGQGGNEQFF
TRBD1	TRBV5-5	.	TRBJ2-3	TGTGCCAGCACGCCGCGGCAGGGGGCAGCAGATACGCAGTATTTT	CASTPRQGAADTQYF
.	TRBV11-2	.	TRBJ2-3	TGTGCCAGCAGCTTTTCCTTGACAGATACGCAGTATTTT	CASSFSLTDTQYF
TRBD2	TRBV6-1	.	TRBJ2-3	TGTGCCAGCAGTGAGACTAGCGGGGGCACAGATACGCAGTATTTT	CASSETSGGTDTQYF
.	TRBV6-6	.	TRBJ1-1	TGTGCCAGCGGAGGGCTTTTAAACACTGAAGCTTTCTTT	CASGGLLNTEAFF
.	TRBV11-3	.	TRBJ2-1	TGTGCCAGCAGCAAGAGGCAGGGTGATACGAATGAGCAGTTCTTC	CASSKRQGDTNEQFF
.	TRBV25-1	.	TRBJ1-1	.	CASSTSWEAFF
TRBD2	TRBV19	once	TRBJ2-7	TGTGCCAGTAGTCTCGCGGGGGGCCTTTCCTCCTACGAGCAGTACTTC	CASSLAGGLSSYEQYF
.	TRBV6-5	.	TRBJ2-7	TGTGCCAGCAGCCGAAAGTCGGGGGGCTTAGACGAGCAGTACTTC	CASSRKSGGLDEQYF
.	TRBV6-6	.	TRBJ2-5	TGTGCCAGCAGTCCCCCGAGGGGACTCGCCTCGGAGACCCAGTACTTC	CASSPPRGLASETQYF
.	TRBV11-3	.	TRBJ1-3	TGTGCCAGCAGCTTAACAGGGAGCTCTGGAAACACCATATATTTT	CASSLTGSSGNTIYF
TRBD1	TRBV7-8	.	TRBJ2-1	TGTGCCAGCAGCGTAGGACAGGGGTTGGCCATCAATGAGCAGTTCTTC	CASSVGQGLAINEQFF
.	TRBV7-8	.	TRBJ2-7	TGTGCCAGCAGCCCCGTCGATAGTATTTACTACGAGCAGTACTTC	CASSPVDSIYYEQYF
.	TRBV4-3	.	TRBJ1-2	TGCGCCAGCAGCCAAGATTCGCAGGGCGGCTATGGCTACACCTTC	CASSQDSQGGYGYTF
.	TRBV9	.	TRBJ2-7	TGTGCCAGCAGCGTAGATGGGCAGGTACTCTACGAGCAGTACTTC	CASSVDGQVLYEQYF